This T cell receptor beta chain came from a study of blood T cell repertoires in COVID-19. Study-level background: Samples taken during acute and convalescent COVID-19 were collected in the United States, Italy and Spain.

The CDR3 is 17 amino acids. V lost 5 bases to trimming and J lost 0 bases, with 20 bases between them. The germline gives CDR1 LGHDT, CDR2 YNNKEL (reference sequence). Under the authors' procedure: Nucleated cell counts were estimated from reference gene primer amplification. TCRdb's table, derived via immunoSEQ multiplex PCR, lists solely in-frame clones and lacks some. V and J calls and clone size are copied from that table; D and trimming were computed from the DNA. The sample comprises around 200,000 clones, 70% to 90% of which are singletons, and over 9.5% rests with the top ten. The sample taken for sequencing was peripheral blood. The sequence derives from a human donor with active or convalescent COVID-19. The donor label of this sample is uncertain. The chain carries TRBV3-1 (or the pseudogene TRBV3-2) and TRBJ2-7, with a tentative D call TRBD1 (8 bases). CDR3 region: CASSSLGQGGPSYEQYF. The CDR3 bases are TGTGCCAGCAGCTCCCTAGGACAGGGAGGGCCCTCCTACGAGCAGTACTTC.